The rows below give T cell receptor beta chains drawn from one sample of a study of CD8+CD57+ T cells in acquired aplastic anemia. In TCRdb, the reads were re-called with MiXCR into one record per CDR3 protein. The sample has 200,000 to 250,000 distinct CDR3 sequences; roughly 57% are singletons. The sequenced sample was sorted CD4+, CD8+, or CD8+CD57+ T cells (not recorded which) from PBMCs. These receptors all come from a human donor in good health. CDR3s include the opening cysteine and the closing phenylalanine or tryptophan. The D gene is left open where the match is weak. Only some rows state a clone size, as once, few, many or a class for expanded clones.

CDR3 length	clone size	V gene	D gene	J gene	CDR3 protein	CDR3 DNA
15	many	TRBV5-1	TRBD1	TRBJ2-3	CASSSDRDGTDTQYF	TGCGCCAGCAGCTCGGACAGGGACGGAACAGATACGCAGTATTTT
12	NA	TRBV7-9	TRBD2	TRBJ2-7	CASTGGEVEQYF	TGTGCCAGCACGGGGGGGGAGGTCGAGCAGTACTTC
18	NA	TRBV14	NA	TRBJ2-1	CASSLMDRGRLPWGEQFF	TGTGCCAGCAGCCTAATGGACCGGGGGCGTTTGCCGTGGGGTGAGCAGTTCTTC
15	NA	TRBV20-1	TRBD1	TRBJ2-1	CSAGLWTGSYNEQFF	TGCAGTGCCGGCCTCTGGACAGGGTCCTACAATGAGCAGTTCTTC
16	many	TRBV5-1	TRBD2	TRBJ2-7	CASRTGLAGAPYEQYF	TGCGCCAGCAGAACTGGACTAGCGGGGGCCCCCTACGAGCAGTACTTC
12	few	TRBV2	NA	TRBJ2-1	CASSGGANEQFF	TGTGCCAGCAGTGGTGGGGCAAATGAGCAGTTCTTC
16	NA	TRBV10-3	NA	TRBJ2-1	CAISESGGSFWDEQFF	TGTGCCATCAGTGAGTCAGGGGGATCCTTTTGGGATGAGCAGTTCTTC
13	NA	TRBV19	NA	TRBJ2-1	CASGSPSYDEQFF	TGTGCCAGTGGATCGCCCAGCTACGACGAGCAGTTCTTC
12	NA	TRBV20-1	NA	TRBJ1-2	CSASEGDHGYTF	TGCAGTGCTAGTGAAGGGGACCATGGCTACACCTTC
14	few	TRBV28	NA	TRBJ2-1	CASSARLWLNEQFF	TGTGCCAGCAGTGCCCGACTGTGGTTGAATGAGCAGTTCTTC
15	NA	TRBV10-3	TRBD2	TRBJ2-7	CAISERTSGGREQYF	TGTGCCATCAGCGAAAGGACTAGCGGGGGTCGCGAGCAGTACTTC
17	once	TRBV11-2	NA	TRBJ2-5	CASSLGGWRDRQETQYF	TGTGCCAGCAGCTTAGGGGGATGGCGGGATAGGCAAGAGACCCAGTACTTC
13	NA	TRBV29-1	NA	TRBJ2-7	CSVELLGGYEQYF	TGCAGCGTTGAACTACTGGGAGGATACGAGCAGTACTTC
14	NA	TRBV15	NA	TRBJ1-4	CATSRGGEFEKLFF	TGTGCCACCAGCAGAGGAGGAGAATTTGAAAAACTGTTTTTT
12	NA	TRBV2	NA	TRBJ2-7	CASSTYTYEQYF	TGTGCCAGCAGTACTTACACCTACGAGCAGTACTTC
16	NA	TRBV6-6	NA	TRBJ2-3	CASTPGRDTSSDTQYF	TGTGCCAGCACCCCCGGCCGGGACACCTCTTCAGATACGCAGTATTTT
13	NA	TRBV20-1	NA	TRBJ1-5	CSAAFGGNQPQHF	TGCAGTGCGGCTTTCGGAGGAAATCAGCCCCAGCATTTT
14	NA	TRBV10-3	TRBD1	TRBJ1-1	CAISWDRVNTEAFF	TGTGCCATCAGCTGGGACAGGGTTAACACTGAAGCTTTCTTT
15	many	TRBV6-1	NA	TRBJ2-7	CASSEPQGPVYEQYF	TGTGCCAGCAGTGAACCACAAGGACCCGTCTACGAGCAGTACTTC
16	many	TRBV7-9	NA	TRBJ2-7	CASSLFEGPSFHEQYF	TGTGCCAGCAGCTTATTTGAGGGACCGAGTTTCCACGAGCAGTACTTC
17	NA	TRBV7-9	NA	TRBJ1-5	CASSLVTRLAGYQPQHF	TGTGCCAGCAGCTTAGTAACAAGGTTAGCAGGCTATCAGCCCCAGCATTTT
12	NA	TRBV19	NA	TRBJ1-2	CASSPLNYGYTF	TGTGCCAGTAGCCCCCTGAACTATGGCTACACCTTC
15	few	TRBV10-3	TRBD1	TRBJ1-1	CAISERSTGSTEAFF	TGTGCCATCAGTGAGAGGTCGACAGGGAGCACTGAAGCTTTCTTT
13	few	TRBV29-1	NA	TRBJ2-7	CSVGGGGYYEQYF	TGCAGCGTTGGCGGCGGAGGCTACTACGAGCAGTACTTC
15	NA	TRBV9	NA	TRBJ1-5	CASSVAGGFGQPQHF	TGTGCCAGCAGCGTAGCTGGGGGGTTTGGTCAGCCCCAGCATTTT
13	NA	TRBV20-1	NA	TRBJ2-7	CSAGRGQTYEQYF	TGCAGCGCGGGGAGAGGGCAGACCTACGAGCAGTACTTC
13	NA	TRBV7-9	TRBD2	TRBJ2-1	CASRLAIYNEQFF	TGCGCCAGCAGACTAGCGATCTACAATGAGCAGTTCTTC
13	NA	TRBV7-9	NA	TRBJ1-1	CASSWGDRPEAFF	TGTGCCAGCAGCTGGGGGGATCGCCCTGAAGCTTTCTTT
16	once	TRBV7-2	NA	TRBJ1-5	CASSAAGRAANQPQHF	TGTGCCAGCAGCGCGGCGGGGCGGGCCGCCAATCAGCCCCAGCATTTT
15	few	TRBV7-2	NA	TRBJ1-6	CASSAWTQNNSPLHF	TGTGCCAGCAGCGCCTGGACACAGAATAATTCACCCCTCCACTTT
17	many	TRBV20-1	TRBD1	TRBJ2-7	CSARDKGSGQGTYEQYF	TGCAGTGCTAGAGATAAGGGATCGGGACAGGGGACGTACGAGCAGTACTTC
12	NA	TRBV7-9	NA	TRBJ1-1	CACSGGRTEAFF	TGTGCCTGCAGTGGGGGACGTACTGAAGCTTTCTTT
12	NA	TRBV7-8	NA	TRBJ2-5	CASSILGETQYF	TGTGCCAGCAGCATTCTTGGAGAGACCCAGTACTTC
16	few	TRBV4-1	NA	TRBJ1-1	CASSQDQTDATTEAIF	TGCGCCAGCAGCCAAGATCAGACAGATGCGACCACTGAAGCTATCTTT
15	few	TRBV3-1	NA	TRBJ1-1	CASSQEEGQNTEAFF	TGTGCCAGCAGCCAAGAAGAGGGGCAGAACACTGAAGCTTTCTTT
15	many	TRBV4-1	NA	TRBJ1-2	CASSQDRGQIYGYTF	TGCGCCAGCAGCCAAGATCGGGGACAAATCTATGGCTACACCTTC
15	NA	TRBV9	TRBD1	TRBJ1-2	CASSVRGQDSWGYTF	TGTGCCAGCAGCGTAAGGGGACAGGATTCGTGGGGCTACACCTTC
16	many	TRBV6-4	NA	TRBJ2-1	CASSDSGSSSYNEQFF	TGTGCCAGCAGTGACTCGGGCTCAAGCTCCTACAATGAGCAGTTCTTC
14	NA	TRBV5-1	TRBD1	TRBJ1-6	CASSYETGGSPLHF	TGCGCCAGCAGCTATGAGACAGGGGGATCACCCCTCCACTTT
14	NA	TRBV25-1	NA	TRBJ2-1	CASSGLGGANEQFF	TGTGCCAGCAGTGGCCTAGGGGGAGCCAATGAGCAGTTCTTC
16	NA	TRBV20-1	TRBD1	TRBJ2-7	CSAPPERGQGNPEQYF	TGCAGTGCCCCTCCGGAGAGGGGACAGGGTAATCCCGAGCAGTACTTC
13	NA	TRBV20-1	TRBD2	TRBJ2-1	CSAWGLAGGEQFF	TGCAGTGCGTGGGGACTAGCGGGAGGGGAGCAGTTCTTC
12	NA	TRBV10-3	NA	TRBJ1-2	CAIRGWTDGYTF	TGTGCCATCAGAGGGTGGACGGATGGCTACACCTTC
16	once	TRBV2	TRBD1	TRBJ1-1	CASSPSRTGTNTEAFF	TGTGCCAGCAGCCCCTCGAGGACAGGGACGAACACTGAAGCTTTCTTT
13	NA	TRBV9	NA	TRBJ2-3	CASVGLGTDTQYF	TGTGCCAGCGTGGGACTGGGAACAGATACGCAGTATTTT
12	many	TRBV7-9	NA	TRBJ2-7	CASSLEGGEQYF	TGTGCCAGCAGCTTAGAAGGGGGCGAGCAGTACTTC
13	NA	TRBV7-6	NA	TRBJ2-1	CASSLRPSDEQFF	TGTGCCAGCAGCTTACGCCCCTCGGATGAGCAGTTCTTC
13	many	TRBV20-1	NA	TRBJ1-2	CSADRRGDYGYTF	TGCAGTGCTGACCGCCGCGGGGACTATGGCTACACCTTC
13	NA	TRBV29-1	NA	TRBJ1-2	CSVHRVGNYGYTF	TGCAGCGTTCACAGGGTGGGGAACTATGGCTACACCTTC
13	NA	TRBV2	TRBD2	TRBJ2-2	CAIPTGGNGELFF	TGTGCCATCCCGACGGGGGGTAACGGGGAGCTGTTTTTT
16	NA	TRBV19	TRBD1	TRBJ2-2	CASSMKDREDTGELFF	TGTGCCAGTAGTATGAAGGACAGGGAGGACACCGGGGAGCTGTTTTTT
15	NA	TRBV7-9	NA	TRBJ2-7	CASSPSDPPLGEQYF	TGTGCCAGCTCCCCCTCGGACCCTCCATTGGGCGAGCAGTACTTC
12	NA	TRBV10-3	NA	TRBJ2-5	CASRDPGSSKYF	TGTGCCAGCAGAGACCCGGGTAGCTCAAAGTACTTC
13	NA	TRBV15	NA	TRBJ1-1	CATSRTENTEAFF	TGTGCCACCAGCAGGACGGAGAACACTGAAGCTTTCTTT
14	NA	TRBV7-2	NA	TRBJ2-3	CAGSWRPSTDTQYF	TGTGCCGGCAGCTGGAGGCCTAGCACAGATACGCAGTATTTT
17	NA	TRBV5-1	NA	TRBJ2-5	CASSLAFGAGHAETQYF	TGCGCCAGCAGCTTGGCGTTCGGGGCGGGACACGCGGAGACCCAGTACTTC
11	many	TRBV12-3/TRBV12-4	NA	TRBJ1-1	CASSLGYEAFF	TGTGCCAGCAGTCTTGGATATGAAGCTTTCTTT
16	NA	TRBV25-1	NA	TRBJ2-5	CASSERGKGGQETQYF	TGTGCCAGCAGTGAACGAGGTAAAGGGGGCCAAGAGACCCAGTACTTC
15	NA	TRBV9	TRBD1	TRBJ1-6	CASSDQGQDNSPLHF	TGTGCCAGCAGCGATCAGGGACAGGATAATTCACCCCTCCACTTT